This T cell receptor (beta chain) was profiled in a study of cytomegalovirus exposure and HLA in healthy donors. PCR employed 60 Vbeta and 13 Jbeta primers. TCRdb's copy holds only in-frame clones and misses some; the assay was immunoSEQ multiplex PCR. The data hold some 98,000 clones, with approximately 72% observed a single time. The germline V gene encodes CDR1 SGHRS and CDR2 YFSETQ. The germline V and J ends were trimmed by 0 bases and 6 bases, with 7 bases remaining between them. The CDR3 consists of 12 residues. This clonotype was obtained from a man younger than 35 in good health and CMV-seropositive. The specimen was PBMCs. The rearrangement joins TRBV5-1 to TRBJ2-7; D ambiguous. Here the CDR3 reads CASSLEEAEQYF. The CDR3 DNA follows: TGCGCCAGCAGCTTGGAAGAGGCCGAGCAGTACTTC.